This T cell receptor (beta chain) was obtained from a study of early T cells in non-severe SARS-CoV-2 infection. Study summary: Bulk RNA from unsorted whole blood was sequenced; chains were unpaired.

This clonotype showed up just a few times. Its antigen remains unknown. Study-level results: Anti-spike CD8 responses were favored in VDJdb matching, and private and CD4 specificities were missed.

The CDR3 has 15 residues. V lost 4 bases to trimming and J lost 6 bases, with 16 bases between them. Molecules of cDNA were individually given unique molecular identifiers that were attached to them. MiXCR was run by TCRdb on the 5' RACE reads, yielding one entry per CDR3 protein. This table holds 100,000 or so distinct CDR3 sequences, about an eighth found once. Sequenced material: whole blood. The V call is TRBV12-3 or TRBV12-4, the J call TRBJ1-5; D unresolved. The clonotype was recovered from an adult who was a healthcare worker with PCR-confirmed SARS-CoV-2 infection or an uninfected control (not recorded which). CDR3 loop: CASSSSYRVSQPQHF. The CDR3 bases are TGTGCCAGCAGTTCCAGCTATCGGGTGAGTCAGCCCCAGCATTTT.